The entry below gives a single T cell receptor (beta chain) sequence along with its context. These data are taken from a study of blood T cell repertoires in COVID-19. Across the whole study: Sites in the United States, Italy and Spain provided acute and convalescent COVID-19 samples.

Assay: immunoSEQ multiplex PCR; the TCRdb copy retains only in-frame clones and omits some. The sample includes about 360,000 clones, about 88% of them seen just once. The TCR was taken from a human donor in a cohort sampled during active COVID-19. The source material was peripheral blood.

The CDR3 region is CASSEALGDRGAQYF. The CDR3 DNA sequence: TGTGCCAGCAGTGAAGCGCTTGGGGACAGGGGAGCGCAGTATTTT. This rearrangement joins TRBV6-1 to TRBJ2-3, with 10 bases lining up with TRBD1. This CDR3 contains 15 residues. Germline assignment: CDR1 MNHNS and CDR2 SASEGT. V was clipped by 0 bases and J by 10 bases; unmatched bases: 7.